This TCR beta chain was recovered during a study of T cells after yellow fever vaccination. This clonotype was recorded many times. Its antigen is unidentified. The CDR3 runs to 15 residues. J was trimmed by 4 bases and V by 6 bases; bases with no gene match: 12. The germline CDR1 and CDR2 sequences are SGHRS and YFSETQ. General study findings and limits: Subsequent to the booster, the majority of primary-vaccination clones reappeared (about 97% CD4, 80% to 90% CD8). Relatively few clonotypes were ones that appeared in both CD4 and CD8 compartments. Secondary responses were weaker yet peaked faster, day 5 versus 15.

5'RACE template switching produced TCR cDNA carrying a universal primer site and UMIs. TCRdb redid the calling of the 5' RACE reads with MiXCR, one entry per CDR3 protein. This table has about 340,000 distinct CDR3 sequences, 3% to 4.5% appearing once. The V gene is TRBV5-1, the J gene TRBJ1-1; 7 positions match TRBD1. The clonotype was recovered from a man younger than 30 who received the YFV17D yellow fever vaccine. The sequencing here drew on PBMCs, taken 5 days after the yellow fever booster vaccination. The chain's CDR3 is CASTETPGGGTEAFF. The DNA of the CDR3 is TGCGCCAGCACAGAGACCCCAGGGGGAGGCACTGAAGCTTTCTTT.